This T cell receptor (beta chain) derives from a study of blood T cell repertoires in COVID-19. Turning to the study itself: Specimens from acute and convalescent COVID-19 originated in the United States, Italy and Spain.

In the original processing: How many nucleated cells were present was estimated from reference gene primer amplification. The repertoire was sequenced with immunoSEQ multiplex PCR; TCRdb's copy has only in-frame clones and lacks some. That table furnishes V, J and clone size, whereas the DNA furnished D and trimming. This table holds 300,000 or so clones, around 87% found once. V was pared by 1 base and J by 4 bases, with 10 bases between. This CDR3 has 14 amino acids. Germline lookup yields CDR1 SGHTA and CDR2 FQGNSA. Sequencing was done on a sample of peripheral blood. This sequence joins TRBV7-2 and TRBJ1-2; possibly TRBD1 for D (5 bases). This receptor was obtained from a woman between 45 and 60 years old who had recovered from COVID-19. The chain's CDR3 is CASSLVMGPYGYTF. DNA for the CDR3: TGTGCCAGCAGCTTAGTCATGGGGCCCTATGGCTACACCTTC.